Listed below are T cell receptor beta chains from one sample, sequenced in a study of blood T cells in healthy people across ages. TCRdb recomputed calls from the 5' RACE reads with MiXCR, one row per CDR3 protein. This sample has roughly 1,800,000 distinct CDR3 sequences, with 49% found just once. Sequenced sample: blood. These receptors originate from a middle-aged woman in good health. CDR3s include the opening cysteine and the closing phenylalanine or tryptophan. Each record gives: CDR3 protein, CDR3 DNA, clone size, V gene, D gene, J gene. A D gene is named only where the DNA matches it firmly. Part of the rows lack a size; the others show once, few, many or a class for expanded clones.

CASNSEYTDTQYF | TGTGCCAGCAACAGCGAATACACAGATACGCAGTATTTT | NA | TRBV2 | NA | TRBJ2-3
CSARDADRGGYEQYF | TGCAGTGCTAGAGACGCGGACAGGGGAGGGTACGAGCAGTACTTC | NA | TRBV20-1 | TRBD1 | TRBJ2-7
CASSQAEGGAVDEQYF | TGTGCCAGCAGCCAAGCTGAGGGGGGGGCCGTCGATGAGCAGTACTTC | few | TRBV4-2 | NA | TRBJ2-7
CASSDNGEVSYNEQFF | TGTGCCAGCAGTGACAACGGGGAAGTCTCCTACAATGAGCAGTTCTTC | NA | TRBV2 | NA | TRBJ2-1
CASSHPGQREPTDTQYF | TGTGCCAGCAGCCATCCGGGACAGAGGGAACCCACAGATACGCAGTATTTT | once | TRBV7-9 | TRBD1 | TRBJ2-3
CASSPPGPSQNIQYF | TGTGCCAGCAGTCCCCCGGGACCCTCCCAAAACATTCAGTACTTC | NA | TRBV25-1 | NA | TRBJ2-4
CASSHSRRKRGGGVPLQETQYF | TGCGCCAGCAGCCACTCTCGGCGTAAAAGGGGCGGGGGGGTTCCCCTCCAAGAGACCCAGTACTTC | few | TRBV4-1 | TRBD2 | TRBJ2-5
CASEPYGQGGGGYTF | TGTGCCAGCGAACCTTATGGACAGGGTGGAGGTGGCTACACCTTC | NA | TRBV9 | TRBD1 | TRBJ1-2
CASSLWTENEDGYTF | TGTGCCAGCAGTCTTTGGACAGAGAATGAGGATGGCTACACCTTC | NA | TRBV12-3/TRBV12-4 | NA | TRBJ1-2
CASSPPPDTQYF | TGTGCCAGCAGCCCTCCCCCAGATACGCAGTATTTT | many | TRBV7-9 | NA | TRBJ2-3
CSVDNPRTGQYEQYF | TGCAGCGTTGATAACCCCCGGACAGGGCAATACGAGCAGTACTTC | few | TRBV29-1 | TRBD1 | TRBJ2-7
CASSPYRSIEETQYF | TGTGCCAGCAGCCCTTACAGGTCGATTGAAGAGACCCAGTACTTC | NA | TRBV4-2 | NA | TRBJ2-5
CASSFGGGANEQFF | TGTGCCAGCAGCTTCGGAGGAGGGGCCAATGAGCAGTTCTTC | many | TRBV7-2 | NA | TRBJ2-1
CSARAQGDEKLFF | TGCAGTGCTAGAGCCCAGGGTGATGAAAAACTGTTTTTT | NA | TRBV20-1 | NA | TRBJ1-4
CASSIPRQTNYGYTF | TGTGCCAGCAGCATACCCCGACAGACTAACTATGGCTACACCTTC | NA | TRBV7-2 | NA | TRBJ1-2
CASSSLGRDEQFF | TGTGCCAGCAGCTCTCTAGGGCGGGATGAGCAGTTCTTC | NA | TRBV7-2 | NA | TRBJ2-1
CSARDLTGGNPYEQYF | TGCAGTGCTAGGGATCTGACAGGGGGTAATCCCTACGAGCAGTACTTC | few | TRBV20-1 | TRBD1 | TRBJ2-7
CSARIGDHTDTQYF | TGCAGTGCTAGGATTGGGGATCACACAGATACGCAGTATTTT | few | TRBV20-1 | NA | TRBJ2-3
CARAGGPPRNEQFF | TGTGCCAGAGCGGGGGGCCCCCCCCGAAATGAGCAGTTCTTC | NA | TRBV7-2 | TRBD2 | TRBJ2-1
CASSLQTPGLASQETQYF | TGCGCCAGCAGCTTACAAACCCCGGGACTAGCTTCCCAAGAGACCCAGTACTTC | NA | TRBV5-1 | TRBD2 | TRBJ2-5
CASSRLANYKRGASYEQYF | TGTGCCAGCAGCAGACTAGCTAATTATAAGAGGGGGGCCTCCTACGAGCAGTACTTC | NA | TRBV21-1 | NA | TRBJ2-7
CASSPLNNEQFF | TGTGCCAGCTCACCGCTTAACAATGAGCAGTTCTTC | NA | TRBV18 | NA | TRBJ2-1
CASSGTGVSDYNEQFF | TGTGCCAGCAGTGGGACAGGGGTCTCTGACTACAATGAGCAGTTCTTC | few | TRBV6-1 | TRBD1 | TRBJ2-1
CASSQDGGLSETQYF | TGTGCCAGCAGCCAAGACGGGGGACTGTCCGAGACCCAGTACTTC | NA | TRBV14 | NA | TRBJ2-5
CASSLPPDKSTDTQYF | TGTGCCAGCAGCTTACCACCCGACAAGAGCACAGATACGCAGTATTTT | NA | TRBV13 | NA | TRBJ2-3
CASAGRGTDTQYF | TGCGCCAGCGCGGGGAGAGGAACAGATACGCAGTATTTT | NA | TRBV5-1 | NA | TRBJ2-3
CAISGPRDRGQETQYF | TGTGCCATCAGTGGCCCACGAGACAGGGGACAAGAGACCCAGTACTTC | NA | TRBV24-1 | TRBD1 | TRBJ2-5
CSAMEGTQYF | TGCAGCGCAATGGAAGGTACGCAGTATTTT | few | TRBV29-1 | NA | TRBJ2-3
CASSFTSRGIKLNTQYF | TGTGCCAGCAGCTTTACTAGCCGGGGTATTAAACTGAATACGCAGTATTTT | few | TRBV11-1 | NA | TRBJ2-3
CASSPSSDHEQYF | TGTGCCAGCTCCCCAAGTTCAGACCACGAGCAGTACTTC | few | TRBV18 | NA | TRBJ2-7
CASGQDAGYIQTQYF | TGTGCCAGCGGCCAAGATGCGGGCTATATTCAGACCCAGTACTTC | NA | TRBV14 | NA | TRBJ2-5
CASRSTGGGNQPQHF | TGTGCCAGCAGATCGACAGGGGGTGGCAATCAGCCCCAGCATTTT | few | TRBV6-6 | TRBD1 | TRBJ1-5
CASNDRGREQYF | TGTGCCAGCAATGACAGGGGACGCGAGCAGTACTTC | NA | TRBV6-5 | TRBD1 | TRBJ2-7
CSGDGGLTDTQYF | TGCAGCGGTGATGGCGGATTAACAGATACGCAGTATTTT | once | TRBV29-1 | NA | TRBJ2-3
CASSSATGVTYEQYF | TGTGCCAGCAGTTCCGCAACAGGGGTGACCTACGAGCAGTACTTC | once | TRBV6-2/TRBV6-3 | TRBD1 | TRBJ2-7
CASSYGPYGEQYF | TGTGCCAGCAGTTACGGCCCCTACGGCGAGCAGTACTTC | NA | TRBV6-6 | NA | TRBJ2-7
CASSQVGGTYNEQYF | TGCGCCAGCAGCCAAGTGGGGGGGACCTACAATGAGCAGTACTTC | NA | TRBV4-3 | TRBD2 | TRBJ2-7
CSAKKGKETQYF | TGCAGCGCCAAAAAAGGGAAAGAGACCCAGTACTTC | NA | TRBV29-1 | NA | TRBJ2-5
CASSYSGGPGFF | TGTGCCAGCAGCTATAGCGGGGGCCCGGGGTTCTTC | few | TRBV7-2 | TRBD2 | TRBJ2-1